This entry describes one T cell receptor beta chain. Its specificity is unknown. This sample was taken from a study of shared clonotypes between healthy human individuals. The CDR3 has 15 residues. V lost 5 bases to trimming and J lost 5 bases; unmatched junction nucleotides: 5. CDR1 and CDR2 from the germline V gene are SNHLY and FYNNEI. Broader study findings: Rarefaction revealed incomplete sorted-subset sequencing despite large depth. What naive subsets generally showed was a larger estimated richness than memory subsets showed. The small donor group covered limited genetic and exposure diversity.

Deep-level assay runs were performed. Clones were sequenced by immunoSEQ multiplex PCR, and TCRdb holds only the in-frame ones, with some missing. The sample has 2 million to 2.5 million clones; roughly 93% are singletons. The V call is TRBV2, the J call TRBJ2-1, with 11 bases identical to TRBD2. This sequence was found in a man between 18 and 29 years old in good health. Some clones in this sample may be carry-over from other donors' samples. Input material: naive CD4+ T cells from PBMCs. The subset: CD45RA+ positively selected. CDR3 loop: CASSYRLAGHNEQFF. The CDR3 DNA sequence: TGTGCCAGCAGTTATAGACTAGCGGGGCACAATGAGCAGTTCTTC.